What follows are 15 T cell receptor beta chains derived from one specimen sequenced in a study of cytomegalovirus exposure and HLA in healthy donors. The PCR made use of 60 Vbeta and 13 Jbeta primers. The data were produced by immunoSEQ multiplex PCR, yet TCRdb's version contains in-frame clones alone and is incomplete. The sample records 180,000 or so clones, over 75% being singletons. The sample was PBMCs. The receptor source for this set is a boy aged 2 to 10 in good health and CMV-seronegative.

The gene calls are TRBV18 and TRBJ2-1, with TRBD2 matching 13 bases. The CDR3 is 15 residues long. V trimming: 6 bases; J trimming: 7 bases; junction bases outside the gene matches: 6. The germline V gene has CDR1 KGHSH and CDR2 LQKENI. The CDR3 reads CASSQTSGGLNEQFF. The DNA for the CDR3 is TGTGCCAGCTCTCAGACTAGCGGGGGGTTGAATGAGCAGTTCTTC.

This chain joins TRBV6-1 and TRBJ2-5, with TRBD2 matching 7 bases. The J call is doubtful: the DNA matches TRBJ2-7 better. Per germline, CDR1 MNHNS and CDR2 SASEGT. The CDR3 is 15 amino acids. This chain's CDR3 is CASSGRGGSSYEQYF. The CDR3 coding sequence is TGTGCCAGCAGTGGCCGCGGGGGAAGCTCCTACGAGCAGTACTTC.

The V and J genes are TRBV9 and TRBJ1-2; no reliable D call. This CDR3 comprises 11 residues. Germline loops: CDR1 SGDLS, CDR2 YYNGEE. V shed 4 bases and J shed 5 bases, with 6 bases lying between them. The CDR3 reads CASSQNYGYTF. CDR3 sequence (DNA): TGTGCCAGCAGCCAGAATTATGGCTACACCTTC.

The chain links TRBV2 to TRBJ2-1; no firm D call. The CDR3 runs to 12 residues. Germline V lookup: CDR1 SNHLY, CDR2 FYNNEI. The germline V and J ends were trimmed by 4 bases and 10 bases, with 11 bases remaining between them. The CDR3 DNA reads TGTGCCAGCAGTGTACCCACAGCCGAGCAGTTCTTC. Its translation is CASSVPTAEQFF.

The rearrangement uses TRBV16 and TRBJ1-1, with 8 bases matching TRBD1. CDR1 KGHSY and CDR2 FQNENV come from the germline V gene. Trimming cost V 4 bases and J 0 bases; bases outside gene matches: 4. The length of the CDR3 is 15 residues. The CDR3 here is CASSRGQAMNTEAFF. CDR3 in DNA: TGTGCCAGCAGCCGGGGACAGGCCATGAACACTGAAGCTTTCTTT.

The chain has TRBV5-1 and TRBJ2-1, with 11 bases aligning to TRBD2. CDR3 length equals 16 residues. Germline V CDR1 and CDR2: SGHRS, YFSETQ. Unmatched junction bases numbered 6, after V lost 2 bases and J lost 5 bases. The CDR3 bases are TGCGCCAGCAGCTTACTCTTAGCGGGGGGGAACAATGAGCAGTTCTTC. Translation: CASSLLLAGGNNEQFF. The variable domain in full, with the rest retrieved from reference TRBV5-1 and TRBJ2-1, is KAGVTQTPRYLIKTRGQQVTLSCSPISGHRSVSWYQQTPGQGLQFLFEYFSETQRNKGNFPGRFSGRQFSNSRSEMNVSTLELGDSALYLCASSLLLAGGNNEQFFGPGTRLTVL.

The V and J genes are TRBV5-1 and TRBJ2-2, with D perhaps matching TRBD1 (5 bases). The CDR3 spans 16 residues. The V gene lost 2 bases and the J gene lost 6 bases, with 17 bases spanning the gap. Germline V gene sequence: CDR1 SGHRS, CDR2 YFSETQ. The chain's CDR3 is CASSLLRRGSAGELFF. The CDR3 DNA is TGCGCCAGCAGCTTACTCCGAAGGGGATCAGCCGGGGAGCTGTTTTTT.

The chain is built from TRBV18 and TRBJ1-5; 10 bases are shared with TRBD1. The germline V gene has CDR1 KGHSH and CDR2 LQKENI. Trimming took 4 bases from V and 5 from J; bases not matched to a gene: 2. There are 14 residues in the CDR3. The CDR3 loop is CASSRQGADQPQHF. Written as DNA, the CDR3 is TGTGCCAGCTCACGACAGGGGGCCGATCAGCCCCAGCATTTT.

Note on this clone: Other DNA sequences in this specimen translate into the identical CDR3. V gene TRBV5-5 combines with J gene TRBJ2-3, with TRBD2 identical over 12 bases. V gave up 0 bases and J gave up 6 bases; unmatched junction bases: 8. The CDR3 totals 17 residues. Germline CDR1 and CDR2: SGHKS and YYEKEE (reference sequence). The CDR3 region is CASSLGLAGARLDTQYF. The CDR3 DNA reads as TGTGCCAGCAGCTTGGGACTAGCGGGGGCCCGACTGGATACGCAGTATTTT.

The chain joins TRBV29-1 to TRBJ2-5, with a tentative D call TRBD2 (6 bases). Judging by the DNA end, TRBJ2-7 fits better; the J call may be wrong. This CDR3 comprises 14 residues. Germline V gives CDR1 SQVTM, CDR2 ANQGSEA. The CDR3 region is CSVLGTSNSYEQYF. In DNA, the CDR3 is TGCAGCGTTCTTGGGACTTCTAACTCCTACGAGCAGTACTTC.

The J gene is TRBJ2-1, the V gene TRBV15; 7 bases map to TRBD2. Germline assignment: CDR1 LNHNV and CDR2 YYDKDF (reference sequence). The CDR3 runs to 18 residues. The J segment lost 0 bases and the V segment lost 2 bases, leaving 10 bases of the junction unmatched. This CDR3 reads CATSRTSGALFSYNEQFF. The CDR3 DNA is TGTGCCACCAGCAGAACAAGCGGGGCCCTTTTCTCCTACAATGAGCAGTTCTTC.

V usage is TRBV7-2 and J usage is TRBJ2-7; possibly TRBD2 for D (6 bases). The CDR3 is made up of 13 amino acids. Germline V gene sequence: CDR1 SGHTA, CDR2 FQGNSA. Trimming cost V 0 bases and J 4 bases, with 7 bases left between them. The CDR3 spells CASSLAREYEQYF. The DNA of the CDR3 is TGTGCCAGCAGCTTAGCGCGGGAATACGAGCAGTACTTC.

The rearrangement links TRBV4-2 to TRBJ2-7; no definite D call. Trimming removed 1 base at V and 1 base at J, with 5 bases between. The V gene's germline CDR1 is LGHNA and CDR2 YNFKEQ. The CDR3 sequence is 13 residues long. CDR3 sequence (DNA): TGTGCCAGCAGCCAAGCAACTTCCTACGAGCAGTACTTC. Translating it yields CASSQATSYEQYF.

The chain has TRBV6-4 and TRBJ2-3; 7 nucleotides match TRBD1. Germline values: CDR1 MRHNA, CDR2 SNTAGT. The CDR3 covers 14 residues. V shed 8 bases and J 2 bases; nucleotides not matched to a gene: 7. CDR3: CASGTEITTDTQYF. The CDR3 region has the DNA TGTGCCAGCGGGACAGAAATAACCACAGATACGCAGTATTTT.

The chain is built from TRBV5-5 and TRBJ1-6; weak D call: TRBD1 (6 bases). Germline loops: CDR1 SGHKS, CDR2 YYEKEE (reference sequence). V gave up 0 bases and J gave up 4 bases, with 14 bases separating them. The CDR3 consists of 17 residues. The CDR3 DNA reads as TGTGCCAGCAGCTTGGTAGGGGGGGGCTTATATAATTCACCCCTCCACTTT. The encoded protein is CASSLVGGGLYNSPLHF. The complete variable domain, with remaining parts taken from reference TRBV5-5 and TRBJ1-6, reads DAGVTQSPTHLIKTRGQQVTLRCSPISGHKSVSWYQQVLGQGPQFIFQYYEKEERGRGNFPDRFSARQFPNYSSELNVNALLLGDSALYLCASSLVGGGLYNSPLHFGNGTRLTVT.